The 32 T cell receptor beta chains in this list originate from one sample, sequenced in a study of response to subunit inactivated influenza vaccine. TCRdb redid the calling of the RT-PCR reads with MiXCR, one entry per CDR3 protein. The sample lists 500,000 to 600,000 distinct CDR3 sequences; less than 8% were seen once. The sample in question was PBMCs from blood, obtained around 25 months after vaccination. These receptors all stem from a man aged 50 to 69 who received an inactivated influenza vaccine.

The chain employs TRBV21-1 and TRBJ2-1; the table's D call TRBD2 went unverified against the DNA. TRBV21-1 is shown as a pseudogene. The CDR3 runs to 17 residues. The CDR3 sequence: CASSELAGADSYNEQFF. Here the CDR3 DNA reads TGTGCCAGCAGCGAACTAGCGGGGGCCGACTCCTACAATGAGCAGTTCTTC.

This clonotype has more than one count but fewer than ten. The chain couples TRBV11-2 to TRBJ2-4, with D perhaps TRBD2 (6 bases). The germline gives CDR1 SGHAT, CDR2 FQNNGV. V lost 0 bases and J lost 5, with 11 bases in between. CDR3 length: 15 residues. In DNA, the CDR3 is TGTGCCAGCAGCTTAGACCCCGGGACTCAAAACATTCAGTACTTC. It specifies CASSLDPGTQNIQYF.

The V gene is TRBV2, the J gene TRBJ2-1; TRBD1 matches at 9 bases. From germline, CDR1 is SNHLY and CDR2 FYNNEI. The CDR3 contains 14 residues. V shed 5 bases, J shed 8 bases, and the junction held 7 bases outside the gene matches. The CDR3 DNA is TGTGCCAGCAGTCGACCGGACAGGGGACATGAGCAGTTCTTC. This encodes CASSRPDRGHEQFF.

This clonotype has a handful of counts. The chain couples TRBV18 to TRBJ1-1, with TRBD1 identical over 10 bases. CDR3 size: 17 residues. CDR1 KGHSH and CDR2 LQKENI come from the germline V gene. The V segment lost 5 bases and the J segment 3 bases; nucleotides outside the gene matches: 12. CDR3 in amino acids: CASSMGQGFASDTEAFF. CDR3 nucleotides: TGTGCCAGCTCAATGGGACAGGGGTTTGCGTCGGACACTGAAGCTTTCTTT. The full variable domain, in which reference TRBV18 and TRBJ1-1 provide the parts outside the CDR3, is NAGVMQNPRHLVRRRGQEARLRCSPMKGHSHVYWYRQLPEEGLKFMVYLQKENIIDESGMPKERFSAEFPKEGPSILRIQQVVRGDSAAYFCASSMGQGFASDTEAFFGQGTRLTVV.

The V and J genes are TRBV18 and TRBJ2-5; D is uncertain. The CDR3 runs 13 residues. V lost 5 bases and J lost 4, with 11 bases in between. The germline V gene encodes CDR1 KGHSH and CDR2 LQKENI. The CDR3 DNA reads as TGTGCCAGCTCAGCGGACGGACGAGAGACCCAGTACTTC. This translates into CASSADGRETQYF.

This clonotype has ten or more counts. V and J are TRBV11-2 and TRBJ2-3, with D possibly being TRBD1 (5 bases). The CDR3 contains 15 residues. The V end lost 5 bases, the J end lost 1 base, and 13 bases lay between the germline ends. Per germline, CDR1 SGHAT and CDR2 FQNNGV. The CDR3 nucleotides read TGTGCCAGCAGCCCACTGATAGGGGGCACAGATACGCAGTATTTT. Translating gives CASSPLIGGTDTQYF. Full variable domain (rest looked up from reference TRBV11-2 and TRBJ2-3): EAGVAQSPRYKIIEKRQSVAFWCNPISGHATLYWYQQILGQGPKLLIQFQNNGVVDDSQLPKDRFSAERLKGVDSTLKIQPAKLEDSAVYLCASSPLIGGTDTQYFGPGTRLTVL.

This clonotype has a handful of counts. The chain couples TRBV20-1 to TRBJ2-7; no clear D. Germline CDR1 is DFQATT and CDR2 is SNEGSKA (reference sequence). Deletions cut 0 bases from V and 2 bases from J, with 14 bases between. The CDR3 runs to 15 residues. CDR3: CSARDSLRPPYEQYF. CDR3 nucleotide sequence: TGCAGTGCTAGAGATAGTCTCCGTCCCCCCTACGAGCAGTACTTC.

This chain links TRBV12-3 or TRBV12-4 with TRBJ1-6; no firm D call. This CDR3 is 17 amino acids long. V was pared by 5 bases and J by 0 bases, with 14 bases between. In nucleotides, the CDR3 is TGTGCCAGCAGTCCCAAGGACCCGACCTCCTATAATTCACCCCTCCACTTT. Translating it yields CASSPKDPTSYNSPLHF.

This rearrangement joins TRBV7-6 to TRBJ1-1; 7 bases align to TRBD1. The CDR3 has 15 residues. J gave up 6 bases and V 5 bases, and 12 bases lay outside the gene matches. Germline V gene lookup returns CDR1 SGHVS and CDR2 FNYEAQ. In DNA, the CDR3 is TGTGCCAGCAGCCGACCAGGGGGGTTGAGCTCTGAAGCTTTCTTT. Translation: CASSRPGGLSSEAFF.

Only a few counts were recorded for this clonotype. V is TRBV27 and J is TRBJ2-1; 9 positions agree with TRBD2. Per the germline V gene, CDR1 is MNHEY and CDR2 is SMNVEV (reference sequence). CDR3 length: 17 residues. V was clipped by 6 bases and J by 6 bases; unmatched bases: 15. The CDR3 sequence is CASSPLGTIAGANEQFF. In DNA form, the CDR3 reads TGTGCCAGCAGCCCGCTGGGGACTATAGCGGGAGCCAATGAGCAGTTCTTC.

This clonotype was recorded at least ten times. The chain employs TRBV29-1 and TRBJ1-1; D gene unclear. The germline V and J ends were trimmed by 7 bases and 2 bases, with 17 bases remaining between them. The CDR3 sequence is 14 residues long. CDR1 is SQVTM, CDR2 ANQGSEA, per germline. CDR3 sequence reads: CSASPGPINTEAFF. CDR3 bases: TGCAGCGCTAGTCCGGGTCCGATAAACACTGAAGCTTTCTTT.

This clonotype has just a few counts. The chain links TRBV3-1 to TRBJ2-1, with 8 bases matching TRBD1. There are 14 residues in the CDR3. V lost 1 base and J lost 15; bases outside the gene matches: 11. The germline V gene has CDR1 LGHDT and CDR2 YNNKEL (reference sequence). The CDR3: CASSQGTGPKGLFF. CDR3 in DNA: TGTGCCAGCAGCCAAGGGACAGGGCCAAAAGGGCTGTTCTTC.

The J gene is TRBJ2-7, the V gene TRBV18; 11 nucleotides line up with TRBD1. V dropped 6 bases and J dropped 4; count of bases not matched to a gene: 11. The germline V gene has CDR1 KGHSH and CDR2 LQKENI. The CDR3 is made up of 16 amino acids. The chain's CDR3 is CASSLLRGQGAYEQYF. In DNA, the CDR3 is TGTGCCAGCTCTCTTCTACGCGGACAGGGGGCTTACGAGCAGTACTTC.

V usage is TRBV20-1 and J usage is TRBJ2-3; D is unresolved. V lost 4 bases to trimming and J lost 0 bases, with 11 bases between them. There are 14 residues in the CDR3. Germline-derived CDR1 and CDR2 are DFQATT and SNEGSKA (reference sequence). The CDR3 nucleotides are TGCAGTGCTACTAGGACGAGGAGCACAGATACGCAGTATTTT. It translates to CSATRTRSTDTQYF.

The chain couples TRBV5-1 to TRBJ2-5; unclear D gene. V lost 4 bases and J lost 2, with 15 bases in between. Germline CDR1 reads SGHRS; CDR2 reads YFSETQ. The CDR3 spans 15 residues. The CDR3 protein is CASSTMTPEQETQYF. Written as DNA, the CDR3 is TGCGCCAGCAGCACCATGACGCCCGAGCAAGAGACCCAGTACTTC.

The sample holds many counts of this clonotype. V is TRBV6-1 and J is TRBJ2-1; 8 nucleotides agree with TRBD1. V lost 6 bases and J lost 3; bases outside the gene matches: 7. The CDR3 extends over 15 amino acids. Germline-derived CDR1 and CDR2 are MNHNS and SASEGT. CDR3 coding DNA: TGTGCCAGCAGCCCTATCGGACAGGGCTACAATGAGCAGTTCTTC. Its protein product is CASSPIGQGYNEQFF.

This clonotype was observed many times. The V call is TRBV6-1, the J call TRBJ2-5; a weak D match, TRBD2 (5 bases). This CDR3 contains 13 residues. The germline V and J ends were trimmed by 10 bases and 0 bases, with 12 bases remaining between them. Germline lookup yields CDR1 MNHNS and CDR2 SASEGT. The CDR3 reads CAISDGNQETQYF. The CDR3 bases are TGTGCCATTTCGGACGGGAACCAAGAGACCCAGTACTTC.

The chain recombines TRBV7-2 with TRBJ2-1; 8 bases match TRBD1. The CDR3 has 15 residues. In germline, CDR1 is SGHTA, CDR2 FQGNSA. The junction had 6 bases not matched to a gene; V was cut back by 4 bases and J by 4 bases. CDR3 residues: CASSSDRDMYNEQFF. CDR3 nucleotides: TGTGCCAGCAGCTCGGACAGGGACATGTACAATGAGCAGTTCTTC.

This clonotype was observed a handful of times. The chain joins TRBV5-8 to TRBJ2-7, with TRBD1 matching over 10 bases. Germline V gives CDR1 SGHTS, CDR2 YDEGEE. This CDR3 region has 14 residues. J gave up 0 bases and V 7 bases, and 4 bases lay outside the gene matches. The CDR3 nucleotides read TGTGCCAGCTTAGGGACAGGGGTCTCCTACGAGCAGTACTTC. Its translation: CASLGTGVSYEQYF.

This clonotype came up many times. The rearrangement links TRBV29-1 to TRBJ1-2, with D possibly being TRBD1 (5 bases). This CDR3 spans 11 amino acids. Trimming shortened V by 6 bases and J by 7 bases, and 12 bases separated the two germline ends. Germline V CDR1 and CDR2: SQVTM, ANQGSEA. The CDR3 is CSVQGLTGYTF. The CDR3 region has the DNA TGCAGCGTCCAGGGACTTACTGGCTACACCTTC.

The chain combines TRBV4-1 with TRBJ2-7; 7 nucleotides match TRBD1. This CDR3 spans 16 amino acids. CDR1 and CDR2 from the germline V gene are MGHRA and YSYEKL. Germline trimming cut 1 base from V and 3 bases from J; bases unmatched to any gene: 9. The CDR3 is CASSQAGGQAFYEQYF. DNA of the CDR3: TGCGCCAGCAGCCAAGCCGGAGGACAGGCCTTCTACGAGCAGTACTTC.

This rearrangement joins TRBV28 to TRBJ2-1; D is unresolved. The V and J ends lost 4 bases and 15 bases respectively, with 19 bases between them. The CDR3 is 13 amino acids. CDR1 and CDR2 (germline): MDHEN, SYDVKM. This CDR3 is CASSSWAFASPFF. The CDR3 DNA follows: TGTGCCAGCAGTTCTTGGGCATTCGCGTCACCGTTCTTC.

This clonotype turned up a few times. This chain uses TRBV28 with TRBJ2-3; unclear D gene. The CDR3 sequence is 19 residues long. The germline gives CDR1 MDHEN, CDR2 SYDVKM. V was clipped by 3 bases and J by 3 bases, with 25 bases between them. The CDR3 nucleotides are TGTGCCAGCAGTTTTACCCCCCCCTTTACAGCGTTAAGTACAGATACGCAGTATTTT. It is translated as CASSFTPPFTALSTDTQYF.

This clonotype was counted a few times. The chain employs TRBV10-3 and TRBJ2-3; a possible D gene is TRBD2 (6 bases). The V gene lost 7 bases and the J gene lost 5 bases, with 13 bases spanning the gap. Germline values: CDR1 ENHRY, CDR2 SYGVKD. The CDR3 has 13 amino acids. The chain's CDR3 is CAINREPLDTQYF. The CDR3 region has the DNA TGTGCCATCAACCGGGAGCCGCTAGATACGCAGTATTTT.

This clonotype was counted between two and nine times. The DNA for the CDR3 is TGCAGTGCTAGAGGTCGTTCAGGGAGTGGTTTTGAAAAACTGTTTTTT. Its translation is CSARGRSGSGFEKLFF. This rearrangement joins TRBV20-1 to TRBJ1-4; D possibly corresponds to TRBD1 (5 bases). Germline loops: CDR1 DFQATT, CDR2 SNEGSKA (reference sequence). CDR3 length equals 16 residues. V was shortened by 1 base and J by 7 bases, with 19 bases between the two germline ends.

The DNA of the CDR3 is TGTGCCAGCAGATCCGGGACAGGAGGCGAAAAACTGTTTTTT. Its protein product is CASRSGTGGEKLFF. The chain joins TRBV2 to TRBJ1-4; TRBD1 matches 8 bases. CDR3 size: 14 residues. CDR1 and CDR2 from the germline V gene are SNHLY and FYNNEI. V gave up 6 bases and J gave up 8 bases; unmatched junction bases: 8.

There are many counts of this clonotype. The chain links TRBV4-3 to TRBJ2-1; the match to TRBD1 covers 7 bases. Trimming cost V 2 bases and J 1 base; bases outside gene matches: 8. The CDR3 has 17 amino acids. CDR1 LGHNA and CDR2 YSLEER come from the germline V gene. CDR3 bases: TGCGCCAGCAGCCAATACTACAGGGGACAGTCCTACAATGAGCAGTTCTTC. Translating it yields CASSQYYRGQSYNEQFF.

This clonotype appeared many times. The CDR3 region is CASSQPGRSSPEAFF. In nucleotides, the CDR3 is TGCGCCAGCAGCCAACCGGGACGGAGTTCTCCTGAAGCTTTCTTT. The chain carries TRBV4-1 and TRBJ1-1, with D maybe TRBD1 (5 bases). V gave up 2 bases and J gave up 6 bases, with 16 bases separating them. Looked up from germline, CDR1 is MGHRA and CDR2 is YSYEKL. The CDR3 consists of 15 residues.

This clonotype appeared many times. CDR3 bases: TGCAGTGCTAGACCCCCTGGTCGTGGCAGTACGGGCTACACCTTC. This encodes CSARPPGRGSTGYTF. The chain recombines TRBV20-1 with TRBJ1-2, with unresolved D. The germline gives CDR1 DFQATT, CDR2 SNEGSKA (reference sequence). CDR3 length: 15 amino acids. V lost 2 bases and J 8 bases, leaving 21 bases between the germline ends.

This clonotype was seen a few times. CDR3 in DNA: TGTGCCAGCTCACCGGCGTTCTCCTACGAGCAGTACTTC. This gives the protein CASSPAFSYEQYF. The chain links TRBV18 to TRBJ2-7; D gene ambiguous. From germline, CDR1 is KGHSH and CDR2 LQKENI. Deletions cut 3 bases from V and 0 bases from J, with 6 bases between. CDR3 length: 13 amino acids.

In this sample, this clonotype turned up a few times. The chain uses TRBV20-1 and TRBJ2-3; 13 nucleotides match TRBD2. Germline V CDR1 and CDR2: DFQATT, SNEGSKA (reference sequence). After removal of 2 bases from V and 5 bases from J, the junction contained 7 bases not matched to a gene. This CDR3 spans 16 amino acids. This CDR3 is CSARPGTSGVKDTQYF. CDR3 coding DNA: TGCAGTGCTAGACCCGGGACTAGCGGGGTTAAAGATACGCAGTATTTT.

The rearrangement joins TRBV5-6 to TRBJ2-1, with 7 positions matching TRBD1. This CDR3 contains 13 residues. Germline V gene lookup returns CDR1 SGHDT and CDR2 YYEEEE. Germline trimming cut 3 bases from V and 7 bases from J; bases unmatched to any gene: 4. Here the CDR3 reads CASSWGTANEQFF. The CDR3, as DNA: TGTGCCAGCAGCTGGGGGACAGCGAATGAGCAGTTCTTC.